The clone carrying this TCR beta chain was picked up a small number of times. As yet, its antigen is unknown. The data were obtained in a study of T cell repertoires in cytomegalovirus infection. TCRdb itself ran the reads through MiXCR, one entry per CDR3 protein. The sample has approximately 1,000,000 distinct CDR3 sequences, roughly 31% seen once; the top ten hold more than 12%. This CDR3 comprises 15 residues. Between the trimmed V and J ends, which lost 0 bases and 4 bases, there was a span of 12 bases. CDR1 is MNHEY, CDR2 SVGAGI, per germline. V gene TRBV6-5 combines with J gene TRBJ2-5; D call uncertain. The starting material was cultured CD8+ T cells from PBMCs, obtained from culture after CMV antigen stimulation. This receptor was taken from a human donor in good health (CMV status not recorded). Some clones in this sample may be carry-over from other donors' samples. In DNA, the CDR3 is TGTGCCAGCAGTTACTCGATTGGCCCCCGAGAGACCCAGTACTTC. Protein product: CASSYSIGPRETQYF.